One sample yielded the 30 T cell receptor beta chains listed below, sequenced in a study of beta chain features in type 1 diabetes. Expressed TCRB transcripts were sequenced after all isolated RNA was converted to cDNA. TCRdb's copy holds only in-frame clones and misses some; the assay was immunoSEQ multiplex PCR. Among under 550,000 clones listed, more than 9.5% were seen once. Sequencing was done on a sample of naive CD4+ T cells from blood. The source is a young woman in good health.

This chain links TRBV9 with TRBJ1-1; D possibly corresponds to TRBD1 (5 bases). The V gene's germline CDR1 is SGDLS and CDR2 YYNGEE. This CDR3 has 13 residues. Trimming took off 4 bases at V and 10 bases at J, with 17 bases between the two ends. The CDR3 region is CASSPAPTDGAFF. The CDR3 region has the DNA TGTGCCAGCAGCCCAGCCCCGACAGATGGAGCTTTCTTT.

This clone was seen more than once but under ten times. CDR3 coding DNA: TGTGCCAGCTCCCCCAGGGGGACAGGGTCTGGCTACACCTTC. Its translation: CASSPRGTGSGYTF. The chain has TRBV13 and TRBJ1-2; TRBD1 agrees at 9 bases. V shed 8 bases and J 7 bases; nucleotides not matched to a gene: 11. The CDR3 spans 14 residues. Germline CDR1 reads PRHDT; CDR2 reads FYEKMQ (reference sequence).

J is TRBJ2-5 and V is TRBV11-2, with a weak D call TRBD1 (5 bases). The germline V gene has CDR1 SGHAT and CDR2 FQNNGV. CDR3 size: 15 residues. V was clipped by 0 bases and J by 5 bases, with 13 bases between them. The DNA of the CDR3 is TGTGCCAGCAGCTTAGATGGGGTATGGGGCGAGACCCAGTACTTC. Its protein is CASSLDGVWGETQYF.

Only a few counts were recorded for this clone. V usage is TRBV2 and J usage is TRBJ2-1; D gene ambiguous. Trimming took 1 base from V and 7 from J, leaving 8 bases between them. The germline gives CDR1 SNHLY, CDR2 FYNNEI. The CDR3 sequence is 13 residues long. CDR3 protein: CASSEGYVNEQFF. Here the CDR3 DNA reads TGTGCCAGCAGTGAAGGCTACGTGAATGAGCAGTTCTTC.

This clone was counted a few times. The gene calls are TRBV11-1 and TRBJ2-1, with TRBD1 matching over 9 bases. J was trimmed by 7 bases and V by 3 bases; bases with no gene match: 7. The CDR3 is 15 residues long. Germline V gene data show CDR1 as SGHAT and CDR2 as FQDESV (reference sequence). CDR3 region: CASSLGDRAGNEQFF. For the CDR3, the DNA is TGTGCCAGCAGCTTGGGGGACAGGGCCGGGAATGAGCAGTTCTTC.

This clone has just a few counts. V gene TRBV2 combines with J gene TRBJ2-1; possible D gene TRBD2, 6 bases. Trimming shortened V by 8 bases and J by 2 bases, and 19 bases separated the two germline ends. Germline CDR1 reads SNHLY; CDR2 reads FYNNEI. This CDR3 spans 16 amino acids. The CDR3 bases are TGTGCCAGCCACTTATCCCTCGCGGGAACCTACAATGAGCAGTTCTTC. This translates into CASHLSLAGTYNEQFF.

This clone was counted between two and nine times. V gene TRBV7-2 combines with J gene TRBJ1-4, with TRBD1 as a possible D gene (6 bases). Germline lookup yields CDR1 SGHTA and CDR2 FQGNSA. The V end was cut by 8 bases, the J end by 3 bases, with 19 bases between. This CDR3 is built from 16 residues. Here the CDR3 DNA reads TGTGCCAGCGGGCGAGACAGGCCGAGGGCTAATGAAAAACTGTTTTTT. Its translation is CASGRDRPRANEKLFF.

The V gene is TRBV7-9, the J gene TRBJ2-6; 9 bases agree with TRBD1. Germline CDR1 reads SEHNR; CDR2 reads FQNEAQ (reference sequence). The CDR3 contains 18 residues. Unmatched junction bases numbered 4, after V lost 1 base and J lost 0 bases. CDR3 nucleotides: TGTGCCAGCAGCTTAGGAGGGACAGGGAGCTCTGGGGCCAACGTCCTGACTTTC. Translating it yields CASSLGGTGSSGANVLTF.

The chain recombines TRBV7-9 with TRBJ2-3; D gene uncertain. There are 12 residues in the CDR3. Germline V gives CDR1 SEHNR, CDR2 FQNEAQ (reference sequence). V was clipped by 5 bases and J by 3 bases, with 6 bases between them. The CDR3 reads CASSQTTDTQYF. CDR3 bases: TGTGCCAGCAGCCAGACTACAGATACGCAGTATTTT.

The genes are TRBV21-1 and TRBJ2-7; the table's D call, TRBD1, has no DNA check behind it. TRBV21-1 is tagged as a pseudogene. CDR3 length: 15 amino acids. DNA of the CDR3: TGTGCCAGCAGCAAAACAGGACAGGGATCCTACGAGCAGTACGTC. Amino acids: CASSKTGQGSYEQYV.

V usage is TRBV18 and J usage is TRBJ2-2; D unclear. Per germline, CDR1 KGHSH and CDR2 LQKENI. Trimming shortened V by 0 bases and J by 7 bases, and 6 bases separated the two germline ends. CDR3 length: 13 residues. CDR3 loop: CASSPPSDGELFF. The CDR3 DNA reads TGTGCCAGCTCACCACCGAGTGACGGGGAGCTGTTTTTT.

This clone was recorded a few times. The identical CDR3 is also encoded by other nucleotide sequences in the sample. The V and J genes are TRBV5-1 and TRBJ2-5; 7 nucleotides line up with TRBD1. The CDR3 sequence is 14 residues long. The V segment lost 4 bases and the J segment 1 base; nucleotides outside the gene matches: 4. From germline, CDR1 is SGHRS and CDR2 YFSETQ. This CDR3 reads CASSLGTAQETQYF. The CDR3 nucleotides read TGCGCCAGCAGCCTGGGGACAGCCCAAGAGACCCAGTACTTC.

This clone was found a few times. The chain uses TRBV27 and TRBJ2-7, with 9 nucleotides matching TRBD1. Germline values: CDR1 MNHEY, CDR2 SMNVEV (reference sequence). The CDR3 has 14 amino acids. V gave up 5 bases and J gave up 1 base; unmatched junction bases: 3. CDR3 in amino acids: CASSRGTGSYEQYF. Written as DNA, the CDR3 is TGTGCCAGCAGTCGGGGGACAGGGTCCTACGAGCAGTACTTC.

This clone was recorded a few times. The rearrangement joins TRBV29-1 to TRBJ2-5; 7 positions agree with TRBD2. The CDR3 has 11 amino acids. V shed 6 bases, J shed 5 bases, and the junction held 3 bases outside the gene matches. Germline CDR1 and CDR2: SQVTM and ANQGSEA. The CDR3: CSVAGMETQYF. CDR3 in DNA: TGCAGCGTAGCGGGAATGGAGACCCAGTACTTC.

V gene TRBV5-1 combines with J gene TRBJ2-7; possible D gene TRBD2, 6 bases. The V gene's germline CDR1 is SGHRS and CDR2 YFSETQ. There are 12 residues in the CDR3. Trimming took 2 bases from V and 5 from J, leaving 8 bases between them. This CDR3 is CASSFTGDEQYV. The CDR3 nucleotides are TGCGCCAGCAGCTTTACGGGGGACGAGCAGTACGTC.

CDR3 sequence: CASSLSVTDTQYF. In DNA form, the CDR3 reads TGTGCCAGCAGCCTTTCAGTAACAGATACGCAGTATTTT. The chain couples TRBV14 to TRBJ2-3; no reliable D call. Per the germline V gene, CDR1 is SGHDN and CDR2 is FVKESK. Between the trimmed V and J ends, which lost 4 bases and 3 bases, there was a span of 8 bases. CDR3 size: 13 residues.

This clone was detected only a few times. The rearrangement joins TRBV5-1 to TRBJ1-2; D gene uncertain. V was shortened by 4 bases and J by 4 bases, with 8 bases between the two germline ends. The CDR3 sequence is 12 residues long. Germline V gene data show CDR1 as SGHRS and CDR2 as YFSETQ. Written as DNA, the CDR3 is TGCGCCAGCAGCCAGACGGGCTATGGCTACACCTTC. It translates to CASSQTGYGYTF.

Of note for this clone: This sample also contains other DNA sequences that code for the same CDR3. The chain couples TRBV2 to TRBJ1-5; D is undetermined. From germline, CDR1 is SNHLY and CDR2 FYNNEI. The CDR3 loop spans 12 amino acids. V lost 4 bases to trimming and J lost 4 bases, with 5 bases between them. CDR3 residues: CASSAGNQPQHF. The CDR3 nucleotides read TGTGCCAGCAGTGCAGGTAATCAGCCCCAGCATTTT.

There are a few counts of this clone. This chain uses TRBV4-2 with TRBJ2-1; D may be TRBD1 or TRBD2 (5 bases each). CDR3 length: 15 amino acids. Germline V gene data show CDR1 as LGHNA and CDR2 as YNFKEQ. V lost 4 bases to trimming and J lost 9 bases, with 19 bases between them. Written as DNA, the CDR3 is TGTGCCAGCAGCCGGACCGGGGCAGGGCGTTTTGAGCAGTTCTTC. Translating gives CASSRTGAGRFEQFF.

This clone was picked up a small number of times. The chain carries TRBV9 and TRBJ2-1, with D unclear. V lost 1 base to trimming and J lost 3 bases, with 20 bases between them. The germline V gene encodes CDR1 SGDLS and CDR2 YYNGEE. The CDR3 is 18 amino acids. The chain's CDR3 is CASSVSGSSFIDYNEQFF. The CDR3 DNA reads as TGTGCCAGCAGCGTATCAGGATCGAGTTTCATCGACTACAATGAGCAGTTCTTC. Full variable domain (outside the CDR3, taken from reference TRBV9 and TRBJ2-1): DSGVTQTPKHLITATGQRVTLRCSPRSGDLSVYWYQQSLDQGLQFLIQYYNGEERAKGNILERFSAQQFPDLHSELNLSSLELGDSALYFCASSVSGSSFIDYNEQFFGPGTRLTVL.

This clone has more than one count but fewer than ten. The chain has TRBV15 and TRBJ2-5, with TRBD1 identical over 8 bases. The V segment lost 2 bases and the J segment 1 base; nucleotides outside the gene matches: 9. CDR1 is LNHNV and CDR2 is YYDKDF in the germline V gene (reference sequence). The CDR3 length is 17 residues. CDR3 nucleotide sequence: TGTGCCACCAGCAGATTTTCGTCAGGGGGCGCCCAAGAGACCCAGTACTTC. Translated, it gives CATSRFSSGGAQETQYF.

The chain uses TRBV2 and TRBJ2-3; 9 bases match TRBD2. The CDR3 consists of 16 residues. Trimming took 6 bases from V and 4 from J; bases not matched to a gene: 11. Germline values: CDR1 SNHLY, CDR2 FYNNEI. CDR3 sequence: CASRHEGLAVSDTQYF. As DNA, the CDR3 is TGTGCCAGCAGACACGAGGGACTAGCAGTCTCAGATACGCAGTATTTT.

In its sample, this clone was seen a few times. The chain links TRBV5-6 to TRBJ1-2; D is unresolved. The germline gives CDR1 SGHDT, CDR2 YYEEEE. Between the trimmed V and J ends, which lost 4 bases and 7 bases, there was a span of 14 bases. The CDR3 is made up of 13 amino acids. In DNA, the CDR3 is TGTGCCAGCAGCCGCCCTCCCGGGCTTGGCTACACCTTC. It is translated as CASSRPPGLGYTF. Using reference TRBV5-6 and TRBJ1-2 for the parts outside the CDR3, the full variable domain is DAGVTQSPTHLIKTRGQQVTLRCSPKSGHDTVSWYQQALGQGPQFIFQYYEEEERQRGNFPDRFSGHQFPNYSSELNVNALLLGDSALYLCASSRPPGLGYTFGSGTRLTVV.

The V gene is TRBV29-1, the J gene TRBJ2-1; D gene uncertain. There are 11 residues in the CDR3. The V gene's germline CDR1 is SQVTM and CDR2 ANQGSEA. V lost 8 bases and J lost 8, with 13 bases in between. The CDR3 DNA reads as TGCAGCACCGGCCGAACGGATGAGCAGTTCTTC. The encoded protein is CSTGRTDEQFF.

This clone was found a few times. The chain has TRBV13 and TRBJ2-3, with D possibly being TRBD2 (5 bases). CDR1 PRHDT and CDR2 FYEKMQ come from the germline V gene (reference sequence). The CDR3 sequence is 15 residues long. Between the trimmed V and J ends, which lost 5 bases and 6 bases, there was a span of 18 bases. The CDR3 DNA is TGTGCCAGCAGCATGGCGGGCCTCGTGAATGATACGCAGTATTTT. Translation: CASSMAGLVNDTQYF.

This chain joins TRBV7-2 and TRBJ1-4; D possibly corresponds to TRBD1 (5 bases). This CDR3 has 13 residues. Trimming shortened V by 9 bases and J by 5 bases, and 13 bases separated the two germline ends. Germline CDR1 reads SGHTA; CDR2 reads FQGNSA. As DNA, the CDR3 is TGTGCCAGTAGACAGCGTAGCAATGAAAAACTGTTTTTT. It is translated as CASRQRSNEKLFF.

J is TRBJ1-5 and V is TRBV19; 7 bases are a match to TRBD1. V was clipped by 4 bases and J by 4 bases; unmatched bases: 7. Germline V lookup: CDR1 LNHDA, CDR2 SQIVND (reference sequence). The CDR3 covers 15 residues. CDR3 sequence (DNA): TGTGCCAGTAGTAGAACCCGGGACAGAAATCAGCCCCAGCATTTT. Translated, it gives CASSRTRDRNQPQHF.

This clone was seen a handful of times. The rearrangement links TRBV25-1 to TRBJ2-7; weak D call: TRBD2 (7 bases). CDR1 and CDR2 from the germline V gene are MGHDK and SYGVNS. The CDR3 contains 15 residues. The germline V and J ends were trimmed by 9 bases and 0 bases, with 18 bases remaining between them. The chain's CDR3 is CASSPWGGGSYEQYF. CDR3 DNA: TGTGCCAGTAGCCCCTGGGGGGGCGGCTCCTACGAGCAGTACTTC.

A few counts support this clone. The chain carries TRBV6-6 and TRBJ1-1; unclear D gene. Trimming removed 7 bases from V and 2 bases from J, with 14 bases in between. This CDR3 contains 14 residues. Looked up from germline, CDR1 is MNHNY and CDR2 is SVGAGI (reference sequence). CDR3 coding DNA: TGTGCCAGCAAGGAGGTCCGAGGCAACACTGAAGCTTTCTTT. Encoded protein: CASKEVRGNTEAFF.

This chain uses TRBV4-3 with TRBJ2-5, with D maybe TRBD2 (5 bases). V lost 4 bases, J lost 5 bases, and 17 bases lay in between. The CDR3 is made up of 15 amino acids. Germline V lookup: CDR1 LGHNA, CDR2 YSLEER. The CDR3 DNA reads TGCGCCAGCAGCCGGAACCCGGGGAGAGGGGAGACCCAGTACTTC. Amino acids: CASSRNPGRGETQYF.